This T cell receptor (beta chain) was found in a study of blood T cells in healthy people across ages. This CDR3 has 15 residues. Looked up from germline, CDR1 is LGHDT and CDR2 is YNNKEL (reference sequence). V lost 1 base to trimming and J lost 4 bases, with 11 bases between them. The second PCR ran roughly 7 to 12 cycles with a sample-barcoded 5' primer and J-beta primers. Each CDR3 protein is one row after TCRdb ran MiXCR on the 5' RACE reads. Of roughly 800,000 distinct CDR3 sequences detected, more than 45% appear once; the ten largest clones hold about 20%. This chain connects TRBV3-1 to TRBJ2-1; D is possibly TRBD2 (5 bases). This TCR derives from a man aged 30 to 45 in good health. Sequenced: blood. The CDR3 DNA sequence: TGTGCCAGCAGCCAAGTTCGGGGAATATACAATGAGCAGTTCTTC. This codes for CASSQVRGIYNEQFF.